Following are 32 T cell receptor beta chains from one sample sequenced in a study of T cell repertoires in cytomegalovirus infection. TCRdb processed the reads anew with MiXCR; each CDR3 protein has one entry. The table shows around 300,000 distinct CDR3 sequences, with about 20% occurring only once. What these receptors recognize is not known. The starting material was cultured PBMCs, obtained from culture after CMV antigen stimulation. The origin of the receptors is a human donor in good health (CMV status not recorded). Some clones in this sample may be carry-over from other donors' samples.

This rearrangement joins TRBV20-1 to TRBJ1-1; 8 nucleotides agree with TRBD1. J was trimmed by 3 bases and V by 6 bases; bases with no gene match: 3. The CDR3 has 12 amino acids. Germline V gene data show CDR1 as DFQATT and CDR2 as SNEGSKA (reference sequence). The DNA of the CDR3 is TGCAGTGCGGGACAGGCGGACACTGAAGCTTTCTTT. Protein product: CSAGQADTEAFF.

V gene TRBV6-2 or TRBV6-3 combines with J gene TRBJ1-1; TRBD1 aligns across 7 bases. Germline V CDR1 and CDR2: MNHEY, SVGEGT. This CDR3 has 14 residues. V was pared by 8 bases and J by 2 bases, with 8 bases of the junction left unmatched. CDR3 amino acids: CASGNRGSNTEAFF. CDR3 coding DNA: TGTGCCAGCGGCAACAGGGGCAGCAACACTGAAGCTTTCTTT.

This clonotype was recorded once. A much more abundant neighbour one base away suggests this may be a read error. The chain employs TRBV28 and TRBJ1-5; D is ambiguous. Germline lookup yields CDR1 MDHEN and CDR2 SYDVKM. The V gene lost 6 bases and the J gene lost 3 bases, with 6 bases spanning the gap. The CDR3 runs 12 residues. The CDR3, as DNA: TGTGCCAGCAGGTTTCCCAATCAGCCCCAGCATTTT. Amino acids: CASRFPNQPQHF.

A few counts support this clonotype. The chain uses TRBV5-5 and TRBJ2-7; D is unclear. The germline V gene has CDR1 SGHKS and CDR2 YYEKEE (reference sequence). V shed 0 bases and J shed 5 bases, with 12 bases lying between them. The CDR3 is 14 amino acids. The CDR3 here is CASSLGPYTNEQYV. The CDR3 nucleotides are TGTGCCAGCAGCTTGGGTCCATACACGAACGAGCAGTACGTC.

This clonotype showed up just a few times. The J gene is TRBJ1-1, the V gene TRBV7-9; no reliable D call. The CDR3 runs 17 residues. Deletions cut 2 bases from V and 1 base from J, with 17 bases between. The germline V gene has CDR1 SEHNR and CDR2 FQNEAQ (reference sequence). CDR3 residues: CASSLKGRYLWNTEAFF. For the CDR3, the DNA is TGTGCCAGCAGCTTAAAGGGCCGCTACCTATGGAACACTGAAGCTTTCTTT.

This clonotype occurred a few times. This chain connects TRBV10-3 to TRBJ1-1; D is unclear. V dropped 2 bases and J dropped 1 base, with 5 bases sitting between them. The CDR3 has 13 amino acids. Looked up from germline, CDR1 is ENHRY and CDR2 is SYGVKD. The CDR3 region has the DNA TGTGCCATCAGTGAGAAGGAGAACACTGAAGCTTTCTTT. Translating gives CAISEKENTEAFF.

This chain connects TRBV6-2 or TRBV6-3 to TRBJ1-2; D not certain. Trimming took 2 bases from V and 2 from J, leaving 6 bases between them. The CDR3 loop spans 13 amino acids. Germline V lookup: CDR1 MNHEY, CDR2 SVGEGT. CDR3 amino acids: CASSYRENYGYTF. The CDR3 DNA reads as TGTGCCAGCAGTTACAGGGAAAACTATGGCTACACCTTC.

This clonotype was detected many times. The gene calls are TRBV4-1 and TRBJ1-5, with D unclear. Germline V gene lookup returns CDR1 MGHRA and CDR2 YSYEKL. CDR3 length equals 15 residues. The germline V and J ends were trimmed by 0 bases and 9 bases, with 15 bases remaining between them. This CDR3 is CASSQEEGRIRPQHF. The CDR3 bases are TGCGCCAGCAGCCAAGAGGAGGGCAGGATCCGGCCCCAGCATTTT.

The genes are TRBV24-1 and TRBJ2-1; D not resolved. CDR1 is KGHDR, CDR2 SFDVKD, per germline. The CDR3 consists of 13 residues. Trimming pared 2 bases from V and 9 bases from J, leaving 10 bases between. The CDR3 DNA reads as TGTGCCACCAGTGATTCTTCGCTGGGTGAGCAGTTCTTC. It encodes CATSDSSLGEQFF.

The chain carries TRBV4-3 and TRBJ2-5; D is undetermined. Per germline, CDR1 LGHNA and CDR2 YSLEER. V was trimmed by 1 base and J by 0 bases, leaving 9 bases between them. The CDR3 loop spans 15 amino acids. CDR3 loop: CASSQGLHNQETQYF. The CDR3 nucleotides read TGCGCCAGCAGCCAAGGCTTACACAACCAAGAGACCCAGTACTTC.

This clonotype was seen many times. The V and J genes are TRBV10-3 and TRBJ2-7, with 8 bases aligning to TRBD2. This CDR3 region has 14 residues. Germline V gene sequence: CDR1 ENHRY, CDR2 SYGVKD. V lost 4 bases and J lost 9; bases outside the gene matches: 11. CDR3 sequence (DNA): TGTGCCATCAGTGGGGGGTTAGGCGGGAGGACGCAGTACTTC. Translating it yields CAISGGLGGRTQYF.

This chain connects TRBV27 to TRBJ1-4; D uncertain. Trimming shortened V by 4 bases and J by 7 bases, and 13 bases separated the two germline ends. Germline CDR1 is MNHEY and CDR2 is SMNVEV (reference sequence). The length of the CDR3 is 14 residues. The CDR3 nucleotides are TGTGCCAGCAGTTCCCGTTCTGCGGGTGAAAAACTGTTTTTT. This encodes CASSSRSAGEKLFF.

In this sample, this clonotype turned up many times. V usage is TRBV7-2 and J usage is TRBJ2-1; D ambiguous. Per the germline V gene, CDR1 is SGHTA and CDR2 is FQGNSA. The V and J ends lost 5 bases and 8 bases respectively, with 16 bases between them. There are 14 residues in the CDR3. The CDR3 coding sequence is TGTGCCAGCAGCCCGACGGATAGGAGAGATGAGCAGTTCTTC. It codes for CASSPTDRRDEQFF.

This clonotype was found many times. The CDR3 region is CASSPQGAYEQYF. DNA of the CDR3: TGTGCCAGCAGTCCCCAGGGGGCCTACGAGCAGTACTTC. This chain uses TRBV7-2 with TRBJ2-7, with 7 bases fitting TRBD1. The CDR3 is 13 amino acids. Trimming took 6 bases from V and 2 from J; bases not matched to a gene: 4. Germline CDR1 is SGHTA and CDR2 is FQGNSA.

The chain recombines TRBV4-1 with TRBJ2-5; TRBD2 might be the D (5 bases). V gave up 5 bases and J gave up 2 bases, with 12 bases separating them. Per germline, CDR1 MGHRA and CDR2 YSYEKL. This CDR3 has 14 residues. CDR3 loop: CASSAHRGQETQYF. CDR3 in DNA: TGCGCCAGCAGCGCTCACCGGGGTCAAGAGACCCAGTACTTC.

This clonotype was observed a few times. The V gene is TRBV7-9, the J gene TRBJ2-5, with 8 nucleotides matching TRBD2. The CDR3 spans 15 residues. Trimming cost V 1 base and J 2 bases; bases outside gene matches: 3. Germline CDR1 reads SEHNR; CDR2 reads FQNEAQ (reference sequence). CDR3 DNA: TGTGCCAGCAGCTTAGGCGGGAGGCAACAAGAGACCCAGTACTTC. It translates to CASSLGGRQQETQYF.

The rearrangement joins TRBV7-8 to TRBJ2-3; TRBD2 matches 15 bases. V was clipped by 3 bases and J by 3 bases; unmatched bases: 10. This CDR3 contains 19 residues. CDR1 and CDR2 from the germline V gene are SGHVS and FQNEAQ. The CDR3 DNA follows: TGTGCCAGCAGCTTTGCCCCCTGGACTAGCGGGAGGGTGACAGATACGCAGTATTTT. Residues: CASSFAPWTSGRVTDTQYF.

This clonotype occurred a few times. The chain is built from TRBV4-1 and TRBJ2-2, with TRBD1 as a possible D gene (6 bases). Germline V lookup: CDR1 MGHRA, CDR2 YSYEKL. Deletions cut 3 bases from V and 8 bases from J, with 16 bases between. The CDR3 is made up of 15 amino acids. The CDR3 coding sequence is TGCGCCAGCAGCCACACCGGGACATCGTCTGGGGAGCTGTTTTTT. As protein: CASSHTGTSSGELFF.

This clonotype was observed many times. V usage is TRBV4-2 and J usage is TRBJ2-1, with TRBD2 identical over 10 bases. Germline V gives CDR1 LGHNA, CDR2 YNFKEQ. After removal of 2 bases from V and 2 bases from J, the junction contained 6 bases not matched to a gene. This CDR3 region has 17 residues. The CDR3 region is CASSQILAGPTYNEQFF. The CDR3 nucleotides are TGTGCCAGCAGCCAAATACTAGCGGGGCCGACCTACAATGAGCAGTTCTTC.

The chain carries TRBV12-3 or TRBV12-4 and TRBJ2-2; D is possibly TRBD1 (5 bases). CDR3 length: 14 amino acids. Between the trimmed V and J ends, which lost 6 bases and 2 bases, there was a span of 10 bases. The CDR3 DNA is TGTGCCAGCAGCCCCGGACAAAACACCGGGGAGCTGTTTTTT. Protein product: CASSPGQNTGELFF.

This clonotype was counted only a few times. J is TRBJ2-2 and V is TRBV6-2 or TRBV6-3; maybe TRBD2 (5 bases). This CDR3 has 14 residues. Germline V gives CDR1 MNHEY, CDR2 SVGEGT. V was pared by 7 bases and J by 6 bases, with 15 bases between. The CDR3 loop is CASTRTPEAGELFF. CDR3 coding DNA: TGTGCCAGCACCAGAACACCGGAGGCCGGGGAGCTGTTTTTT.

This clonotype was observed at least ten times. The chain uses TRBV6-1 and TRBJ1-1; TRBD1 matches 8 bases. The V segment lost 4 bases and the J segment 5 bases; nucleotides outside the gene matches: 3. Looked up from germline, CDR1 is MNHNS and CDR2 is SASEGT. The CDR3 has 13 amino acids. Here the CDR3 DNA reads TGTGCCAGCAGTGGAAGACAGGGGACTGAAGCTTTCTTT. This translates into CASSGRQGTEAFF.

Ten or more counts support this clonotype. This chain joins TRBV11-2 and TRBJ2-3, with D uncertain. Deletions cut 4 bases from V and 6 bases from J, with 17 bases between. Germline V gene lookup returns CDR1 SGHAT and CDR2 FQNNGV. CDR3 length: 15 amino acids. CDR3 in amino acids: CASSSGPFKGDTQYF. CDR3 nucleotides: TGTGCCAGCAGCTCGGGTCCTTTCAAGGGTGATACGCAGTATTTT.

The J gene is TRBJ2-4, the V gene TRBV27; TRBD1 matches at 7 bases. CDR1 is MNHEY, CDR2 SMNVEV, per germline (reference sequence). The CDR3 totals 14 residues. Unmatched junction bases numbered 10, after V lost 4 bases and J lost 10 bases. DNA for the CDR3: TGTGCCAGCAGTTCGGGACAGAGTACCCATATTCAGTACTTC. This gives the protein CASSSGQSTHIQYF.

This clonotype was found a few times. The chain links TRBV7-8 to TRBJ2-7; TRBD1 matches at 9 bases. V gave up 5 bases and J gave up 6 bases; unmatched junction bases: 5. The CDR3 length is 13 residues. The germline V gene has CDR1 SGHVS and CDR2 FQNEAQ. CDR3 in DNA: TGTGCCAGCAGCCGGGGACAGGGCGGCGAGCAGTACGTC. Its protein product is CASSRGQGGEQYV.

Here the CDR3 DNA reads TGTGCCAGCAGCCTCATCACTAGCGGGAGAACTGAAGATACGCAGTATTTT. Translated: CASSLITSGRTEDTQYF. The rearrangement links TRBV3-1 to TRBJ2-3; 11 bases map to TRBD2. The V gene's germline CDR1 is LGHDT and CDR2 YNNKEL (reference sequence). Trimming took 4 bases from V and 5 from J; bases not matched to a gene: 11. The CDR3 sequence is 17 residues long.

This clonotype was counted at least ten times. The genes are TRBV7-6 and TRBJ2-7; tentatively, D is TRBD1 (5 bases). CDR1 and CDR2 (germline): SGHVS, FNYEAQ. The CDR3 contains 12 residues. V lost 2 bases and J lost 7, with 9 bases in between. The CDR3 reads CASSLKGDEQYF. The CDR3 coding sequence is TGTGCCAGCAGCTTAAAAGGGGATGAGCAGTACTTC. The full variable domain, in which reference TRBV7-6 and TRBJ2-7 provide the parts outside the CDR3, is GAGVSQSPRYKVTKRGQDVALRCDPISGHVSLYWYRQALGQGPEFLTYFNYEAQQDKSGLPNDRFSAERPEGSISTLTIQRTEQRDSAMYRCASSLKGDEQYFGPGTRLTVT.

Here the CDR3 reads CASSLSGWRSGRADIQYF. CDR3 DNA: TGTGCCAGCAGTTTATCGGGGTGGAGGAGCGGGAGGGCCGACATTCAGTACTTC. This chain joins TRBV27 and TRBJ2-4; the match to TRBD2 covers 10 bases. The V and J ends lost 0 bases and 8 bases, in that order; junction bases with no gene match: 13. This CDR3 has 18 residues. CDR1 and CDR2 from the germline V gene are MNHEY and SMNVEV (reference sequence).

In its sample, this clonotype was seen a few times. J is TRBJ2-3 and V is TRBV19; D unresolved. Deletions cut 6 bases from V and 5 bases from J, with 3 bases between. The CDR3 is 10 residues long. Germline V gene lookup returns CDR1 LNHDA and CDR2 SQIVND (reference sequence). CDR3 in DNA: TGTGCCAGTAGGGGAGATACGCAGTATTTT. It translates to CASRGDTQYF.

This clonotype was seen many times. The rearrangement links TRBV30 to TRBJ2-2; D uncertain. Germline V CDR1 and CDR2: GTSNPN, SVGIG (reference sequence). The CDR3 runs 13 residues. V gave up 0 bases and J gave up 8 bases, with 10 bases separating them. CDR3 DNA sequence: TGTGCCTGGAGTGTACTAATGGGGGGGGAGCTGTTTTTT. Translation: CAWSVLMGGELFF.

This clonotype was observed a few times. The chain joins TRBV28 to TRBJ1-1, with D perhaps TRBD1 (5 bases). In germline, CDR1 is MDHEN, CDR2 SYDVKM. The CDR3 is made up of 14 amino acids. V lost 4 bases to trimming and J lost 2 bases, with 11 bases between them. The CDR3 protein is CASSSPGSNTEAFF. The CDR3 nucleotides read TGTGCCAGCAGTTCTCCAGGGTCTAACACTGAAGCTTTCTTT.

The chain uses TRBV7-3 and TRBJ2-1, with D perhaps TRBD1 (5 bases). V lost 4 bases and J 5 bases, leaving 12 bases between the germline ends. CDR3 length: 14 residues. The germline V gene has CDR1 SGHTA and CDR2 FQGTGA. CDR3 loop: CASSWRPGNNEQFF. CDR3 nucleotide sequence: TGTGCCAGCAGCTGGCGACCAGGGAACAATGAGCAGTTCTTC.